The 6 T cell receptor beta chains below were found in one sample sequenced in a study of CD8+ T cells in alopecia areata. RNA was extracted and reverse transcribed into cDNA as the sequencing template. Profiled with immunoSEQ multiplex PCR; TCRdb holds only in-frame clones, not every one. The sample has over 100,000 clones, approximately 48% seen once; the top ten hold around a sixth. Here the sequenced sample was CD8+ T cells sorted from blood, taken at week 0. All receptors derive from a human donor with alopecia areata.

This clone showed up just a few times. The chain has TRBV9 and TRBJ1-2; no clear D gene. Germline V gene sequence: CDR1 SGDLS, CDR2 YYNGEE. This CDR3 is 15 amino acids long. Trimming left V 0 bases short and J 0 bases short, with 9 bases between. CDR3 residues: CASSVDGHPNYGYTF. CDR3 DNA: TGTGCCAGCAGCGTAGATGGCCATCCTAACTATGGCTACACCTTC.

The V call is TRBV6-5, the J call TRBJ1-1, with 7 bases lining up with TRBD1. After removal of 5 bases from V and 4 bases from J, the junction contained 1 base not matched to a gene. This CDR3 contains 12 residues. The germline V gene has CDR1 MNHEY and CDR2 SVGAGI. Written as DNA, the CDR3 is TGTGCCAGCAGTCAGGGGGTCACTGAAGCTTTCTTT. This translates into CASSQGVTEAFF.

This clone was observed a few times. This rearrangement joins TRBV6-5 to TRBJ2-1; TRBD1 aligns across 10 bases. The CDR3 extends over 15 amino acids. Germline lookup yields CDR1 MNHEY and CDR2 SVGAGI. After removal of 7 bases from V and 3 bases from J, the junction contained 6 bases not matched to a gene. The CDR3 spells CASTPTGGFYNEQFF. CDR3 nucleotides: TGTGCCAGCACCCCGACAGGGGGCTTCTACAATGAGCAGTTCTTC.

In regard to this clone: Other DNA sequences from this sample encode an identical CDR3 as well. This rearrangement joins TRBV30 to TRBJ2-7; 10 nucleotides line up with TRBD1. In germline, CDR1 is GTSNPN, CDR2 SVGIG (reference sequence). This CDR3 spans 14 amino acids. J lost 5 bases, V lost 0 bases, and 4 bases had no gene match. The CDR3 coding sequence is TGTGCCTGGAGTGTCGGGACAGGGGTCCACGAGCAGTACTTC. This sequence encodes CAWSVGTGVHEQYF.

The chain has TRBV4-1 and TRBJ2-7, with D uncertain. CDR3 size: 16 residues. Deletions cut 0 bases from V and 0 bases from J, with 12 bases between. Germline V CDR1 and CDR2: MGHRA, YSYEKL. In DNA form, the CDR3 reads TGCGCCAGCAGCCAAGAGGTCGCAGTGAGCTCCTACGAGCAGTACTTC. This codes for CASSQEVAVSSYEQYF.

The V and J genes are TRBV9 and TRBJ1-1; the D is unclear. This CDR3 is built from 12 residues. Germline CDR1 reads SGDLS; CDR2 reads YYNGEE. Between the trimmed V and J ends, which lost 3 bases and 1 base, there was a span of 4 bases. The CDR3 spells CASSGQNTEAFF. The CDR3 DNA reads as TGTGCCAGCAGCGGACAGAACACTGAAGCTTTCTTT.